The clone carrying this TCR beta chain was counted a single time. The sample comes from a study of blood T cell repertoires in COVID-19. In the study overall: Samples of COVID-19 (acute and convalescent) were obtained from the United States, Italy and Spain.

Assay used: immunoSEQ multiplex PCR; TCRdb lists only in-frame clones, some missing. The sample shows about 160,000 clones, roughly 90% of them seen only once. This CDR3 is built from 16 residues. CDR1 SSHAT and CDR2 FNYEAQ come from the germline V gene (reference sequence). V was cut by 6 bases and J by 9 bases, with 26 bases left in between. The gene calls are TRBV7-7 and TRBJ1-2, with D possibly matching TRBD1 (5 bases). Material: peripheral blood. The source is a woman aged 60 to 75 who had recovered from COVID-19. CDR3: CASRRGRALGSSRYTF. DNA of the CDR3: TGTGCCAGCAGGAGAGGCAGGGCACTTGGTAGTAGTCGCTACACCTTC.